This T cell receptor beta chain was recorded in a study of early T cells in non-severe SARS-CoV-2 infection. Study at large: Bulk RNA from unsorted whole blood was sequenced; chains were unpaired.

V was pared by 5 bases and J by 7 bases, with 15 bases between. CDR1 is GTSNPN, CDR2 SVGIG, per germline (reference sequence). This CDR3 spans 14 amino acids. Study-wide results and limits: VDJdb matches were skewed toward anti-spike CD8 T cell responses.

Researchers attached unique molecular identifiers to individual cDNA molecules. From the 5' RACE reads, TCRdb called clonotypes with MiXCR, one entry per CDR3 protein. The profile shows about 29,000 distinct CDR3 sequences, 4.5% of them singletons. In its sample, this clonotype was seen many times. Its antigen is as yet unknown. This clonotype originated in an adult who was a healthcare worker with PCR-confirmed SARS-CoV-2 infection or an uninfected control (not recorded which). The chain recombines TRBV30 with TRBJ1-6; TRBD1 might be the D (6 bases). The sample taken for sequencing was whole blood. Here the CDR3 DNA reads TGTGCCTGGTGCCGAGGGGGTAGGAATTCACCCCTCCACTTT. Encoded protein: CAWCRGGRNSPLHF.